This T cell receptor (beta chain) was captured by sequencing in a study of T cells in Graves' hyperthyroidism and ophthalmopathy. Researchers amplified the TCR beta CDR3 regions from RNA transcripts. Initially, a first-round RT-PCR of the TCR CDR3 employed the HTBI primer set. TCRdb re-analysed the multiplex PCR reads in MiXCR, keeping a single row per CDR3 protein. The sample has about 360,000 distinct CDR3 sequences; roughly 13% are singletons. Source material for PBMCs was 10 ml fresh peripheral blood. The specimen sequenced was blood. This receptor was taken from a woman under 30 with Graves' hyperthyroidism.

The CDR3 region is CASSQDEMGNTGELFF. The CDR3 nucleotides are TGCGCCAGCAGCCAAGATGAGATGGGAAACACCGGGGAGCTGTTTTTT. V usage is TRBV4-1 and J usage is TRBJ2-2; D is uncertain. The germline CDR1 and CDR2 sequences are MGHRA and YSYEKL. V lost 0 bases and J lost 2, with 10 bases in between. CDR3 length: 16 amino acids.